The 21 T cell receptor beta chains presented below share a single source sample, sequenced in a study of shared clonotypes between healthy human individuals. Cells designated naive CD8 were CD45RO-negative and were positively selected for CCR7, with terminally differentiated effector memory CD45RA+ cells excluded. The data were produced by immunoSEQ multiplex PCR, yet TCRdb's version contains in-frame clones alone and is incomplete. The profile shows hundreds of thousands of clones, 80% to 95% of them singletons. The specimen sequenced was naive CD8+ T cells sorted from blood. These receptors were collected from a man aged 30 to 45 in good health.

The chain joins TRBV5-5 to TRBJ2-2; the match to TRBD2 covers 9 bases. V gave up 0 bases and J gave up 4 bases; unmatched junction bases: 4. CDR3 length: 16 amino acids. Germline CDR1 and CDR2: SGHKS and YYEKEE (reference sequence). The CDR3 is CASSLVGTSSTGELFF. The CDR3 bases are TGTGCCAGCAGCTTGGTTGGGACTAGCTCCACCGGGGAGCTGTTTTTT.

The rearrangement uses TRBV19 and TRBJ1-5; D gene uncertain. This CDR3 spans 15 amino acids. Germline CDR1 and CDR2: LNHDA and SQIVND (reference sequence). The V end was cut by 4 bases, the J end by 0 bases, with 10 bases between. The CDR3 DNA sequence: TGTGCCAGTAGTACATTCGGATATAGCAATCAGCCCCAGCATTTT. The encoded protein is CASSTFGYSNQPQHF.

This clone was seen only once. J is TRBJ2-5 and V is TRBV11-2; no reliable D call. Germline V CDR1 and CDR2: SGHAT, FQNNGV. V lost 3 bases, J lost 2 bases, and 13 bases lay in between. The CDR3 spans 15 residues. CDR3 in amino acids: CASSFPQGRQETQYF. In nucleotides, the CDR3 is TGTGCCAGCAGCTTTCCCCAAGGGCGGCAAGAGACCCAGTACTTC.

The chain recombines TRBV4-1 with TRBJ2-3; 7 positions match TRBD1. V dropped 0 bases and J dropped 2; count of bases not matched to a gene: 8. Germline CDR1 reads MGHRA; CDR2 reads YSYEKL. The CDR3 contains 17 residues. The CDR3 is CASSQDPTGASTDTQYF. The CDR3 DNA is TGCGCCAGCAGCCAAGACCCCACAGGGGCCTCCACAGATACGCAGTATTTT.

V usage is TRBV15 and J usage is TRBJ2-1, with TRBD2 matching 7 bases. The CDR3 loop spans 15 amino acids. The germline gives CDR1 LNHNV, CDR2 YYDKDF (reference sequence). V dropped 2 bases and J dropped 7; count of bases not matched to a gene: 8. CDR3 coding DNA: TGTGCCACCAGCAGAAGGTGGGAGGGCCCAAATGAGCAGTTCTTC. Translation: CATSRRWEGPNEQFF.

CDR3 in amino acids: CASSLATGAYGYTF. In nucleotides, the CDR3 is TGTGCCAGCAGCTTGGCTACAGGGGCCTATGGCTACACCTTC. This chain links TRBV5-6 with TRBJ1-2, with 7 bases identical to TRBD1. Germline CDR1 is SGHDT and CDR2 is YYEEEE. CDR3 size: 14 residues. The V segment lost 0 bases and the J segment 4 bases; nucleotides outside the gene matches: 3.

The V and J genes are TRBV10-3 and TRBJ2-1; TRBD2 agrees at 8 bases. V lost 4 bases, J lost 6 bases, and 11 bases stayed unmatched. The CDR3 is made up of 16 amino acids. Per germline, CDR1 ENHRY and CDR2 SYGVKD. As DNA, the CDR3 is TGTGCCATCAGTGTAAAATTAGCGGGAAACACCAATGAGCAGTTCTTC. Translation gives CAISVKLAGNTNEQFF.

This chain uses TRBV10-1 with TRBJ2-3; 9 bases are shared with TRBD2. The CDR3 spans 15 residues. CDR1 and CDR2 (germline): WNHNN, SYGVQD (reference sequence). V lost 9 bases, J lost 3 bases, and 10 bases stayed unmatched. CDR3 in amino acids: CARGGRATRTDTQYF. CDR3 DNA: TGCGCCAGAGGCGGGAGGGCTACAAGAACAGATACGCAGTATTTT.

This chain links TRBV20-1 with TRBJ1-1; D is ambiguous. With 5 bases removed from V and 7 bases from J, the gap between germline ends came to 8 bases. CDR3 size: 10 residues. Germline loops: CDR1 DFQATT, CDR2 SNEGSKA (reference sequence). The CDR3 protein is CSAQEIEAFF. DNA for the CDR3: TGCAGTGCTCAGGAAATTGAAGCTTTCTTT.

J is TRBJ2-1 and V is TRBV15; TRBD2 aligns across 13 bases. The V gene end was trimmed by 3 bases and the J gene end by 7 bases; junction bases not matched to a gene: 9. Germline-derived CDR1 and CDR2 are LNHNV and YYDKDF (reference sequence). The CDR3 contains 17 residues. The CDR3 loop reads CATSRDGLAGVGNEQFF. Here the CDR3 DNA reads TGTGCCACCAGCAGGGATGGACTAGCGGGAGTTGGAAATGAGCAGTTCTTC.

V and J are TRBV10-1 and TRBJ2-7; possible D gene TRBD1, 5 bases. Trimming pared 6 bases from V and 3 bases from J, leaving 12 bases between. Germline CDR1 reads WNHNN; CDR2 reads SYGVQD (reference sequence). This CDR3 has 13 amino acids. The CDR3 DNA reads as TGCGCCAGCAGCCTCGACAGCCTCTACGAGCAGTACTTC. This encodes CASSLDSLYEQYF.

This clone was detected only once. The V gene is TRBV25-1, the J gene TRBJ2-7, with 8 bases lining up with TRBD1. The CDR3 has 14 residues. With 6 bases clipped from V and 3 bases from J, the junction kept 7 bases outside the gene matches. The germline gives CDR1 MGHDK, CDR2 SYGVNS. Written as DNA, the CDR3 is TGTGCCAGCAGCCAACGGGACAGGCTCTACGAGCAGTACTTC. Its translation: CASSQRDRLYEQYF.

V and J are TRBV27 and TRBJ1-1; D perhaps matches TRBD1 (6 bases). V was pared by 2 bases and J by 2 bases, with 9 bases between. The CDR3 runs to 14 residues. Germline-derived CDR1 and CDR2 are MNHEY and SMNVEV (reference sequence). CDR3 loop: CASSLTGANTEAFF. The CDR3 nucleotides read TGTGCCAGCAGTTTAACGGGGGCAAACACTGAAGCTTTCTTT.

The chain has TRBV28 and TRBJ2-1, with TRBD1 matching over 8 bases. CDR3 length equals 15 residues. V shed 6 bases and J 2 bases; nucleotides not matched to a gene: 6. Germline loops: CDR1 MDHEN, CDR2 SYDVKM. CDR3 amino acids: CASRTGASPYNEQFF. Here the CDR3 DNA reads TGTGCCAGCAGGACAGGGGCTAGCCCCTACAATGAGCAGTTCTTC. Variable domain in full (rest from reference TRBV28 and TRBJ2-1): DVKVTQSSRYLVKRTGEKVFLECVQDMDHENMFWYRQDPGLGLRLIYFSYDVKMKEKGDIPEGYSVSREKKERFSLILESASTNQTSMYLCASRTGASPYNEQFFGPGTRLTVL.

This chain connects TRBV27 to TRBJ2-7; no reliable D call. The CDR3 is 14 residues long. V shed 5 bases and J shed 7 bases, with 18 bases lying between them. Germline CDR1 and CDR2: MNHEY and SMNVEV (reference sequence). The CDR3 DNA reads as TGTGCCAGCAGTATGGGTCAGCTTTCCCGGGAGCAGTACTTC. Translation: CASSMGQLSREQYF.

This CDR3 is CSVTFPDREWGYTF. DNA for the CDR3: TGCAGCGTCACTTTTCCGGACAGGGAATGGGGCTACACCTTC. The J gene is TRBJ1-2, the V gene TRBV29-1; TRBD1 matches at 8 bases. Losses at the gene ends were 6 bases for V and 8 bases for J; bases not matched to a gene: 14. This CDR3 is 14 amino acids long. CDR1 and CDR2 from the germline V gene are SQVTM and ANQGSEA.

The rearrangement links TRBV7-2 to TRBJ2-7; no firm D call. CDR1 is SGHTA, CDR2 FQGNSA, per germline. Trimming stripped 1 base from V and 2 bases from J, with 9 bases between. CDR3 size: 14 residues. CDR3 coding DNA: TGTGCCAGCAGCTTAGACCTCGTGGCCTACGAGCAGTACTTC. As protein: CASSLDLVAYEQYF.

This sequence joins TRBV4-1 and TRBJ2-1; 11 bases agree with TRBD2. V was pared by 4 bases and J by 1 base, with 6 bases of the junction left unmatched. CDR1 is MGHRA, CDR2 YSYEKL, per germline. The CDR3 is 17 amino acids. The CDR3 spells CASSPGASGRSYNEQFF. The CDR3 DNA is TGCGCCAGCAGCCCCGGGGCTAGCGGGAGGTCCTACAATGAGCAGTTCTTC.

The chain employs TRBV5-6 and TRBJ1-2, with D possibly being TRBD1 (6 bases). The CDR3 extends over 16 amino acids. CDR1 and CDR2 (germline): SGHDT, YYEEEE. V lost 2 bases, J lost 4 bases, and 18 bases lay in between. The CDR3 DNA reads TGTGCCAGCAGCTTTTTAGGGACCGGGACAACCTATGGCTACACCTTC. Translated, it gives CASSFLGTGTTYGYTF.

This chain links TRBV5-4 with TRBJ2-3; TRBD2 agrees at 15 bases. V lost 1 base, J lost 3 bases, and 9 bases stayed unmatched. CDR3 length: 19 residues. Per germline, CDR1 SGHNT and CDR2 YYREEE (reference sequence). CDR3 in amino acids: CASSLYAGLAGGSTDTQYF. The CDR3, as DNA: TGTGCCAGCAGCTTGTATGCTGGACTAGCGGGAGGGTCTACAGATACGCAGTATTTT. The whole variable domain, remainder taken from reference TRBV5-4 and TRBJ2-3, is ETGVTQSPTHLIKTRGQQVTLRCSSQSGHNTVSWYQQALGQGPQFIFQYYREEENGRGNFPPRFSGLQFPNYSSELNVNALELDDSALYLCASSLYAGLAGGSTDTQYFGPGTRLTVL.

The J gene is TRBJ2-1, the V gene TRBV9; a weak D match, TRBD2 (5 bases). The CDR3 totals 10 residues. Looked up from germline, CDR1 is SGDLS and CDR2 is YYNGEE. The ends were cut back, 7 bases at V and 6 bases at J, with 5 bases in the middle. The CDR3 reads CASRGNEQFF. CDR3 coding DNA: TGTGCCAGCCGGGGCAATGAGCAGTTCTTC.